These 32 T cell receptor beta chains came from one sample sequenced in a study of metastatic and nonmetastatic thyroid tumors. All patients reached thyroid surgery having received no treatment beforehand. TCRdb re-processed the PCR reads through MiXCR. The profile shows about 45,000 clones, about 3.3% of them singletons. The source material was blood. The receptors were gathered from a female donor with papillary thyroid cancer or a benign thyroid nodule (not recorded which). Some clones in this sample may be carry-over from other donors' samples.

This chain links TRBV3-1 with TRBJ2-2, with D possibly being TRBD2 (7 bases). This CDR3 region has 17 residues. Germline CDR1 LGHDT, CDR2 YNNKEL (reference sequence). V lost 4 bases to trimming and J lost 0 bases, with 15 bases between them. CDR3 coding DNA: TGTGCCAGCAGCCCTCACGGGGAGGGGGCGAACACCGGGGAGCTGTTTTTT. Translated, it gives CASSPHGEGANTGELFF.

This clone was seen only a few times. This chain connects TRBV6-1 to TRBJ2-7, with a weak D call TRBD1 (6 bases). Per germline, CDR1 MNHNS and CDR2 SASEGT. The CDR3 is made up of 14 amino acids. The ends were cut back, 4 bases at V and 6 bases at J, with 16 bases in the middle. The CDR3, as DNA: TGTGCCAGCAGTGTTGCACAGGGTTTGCTCGAGCAGTACTTC. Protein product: CASSVAQGLLEQYF.

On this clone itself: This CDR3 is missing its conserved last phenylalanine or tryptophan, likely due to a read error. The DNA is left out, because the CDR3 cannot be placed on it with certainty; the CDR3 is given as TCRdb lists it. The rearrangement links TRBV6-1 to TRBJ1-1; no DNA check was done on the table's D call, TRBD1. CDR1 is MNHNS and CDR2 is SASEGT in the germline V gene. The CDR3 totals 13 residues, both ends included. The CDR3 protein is CASTWTGNTEAFL.

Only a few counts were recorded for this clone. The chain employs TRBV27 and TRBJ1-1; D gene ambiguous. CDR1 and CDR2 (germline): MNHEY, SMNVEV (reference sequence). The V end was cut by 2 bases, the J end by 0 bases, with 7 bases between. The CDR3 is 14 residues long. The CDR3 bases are TGTGCCAGCAGTTTACACCAGTTGAACACTGAAGCTTTCTTT. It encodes CASSLHQLNTEAFF.

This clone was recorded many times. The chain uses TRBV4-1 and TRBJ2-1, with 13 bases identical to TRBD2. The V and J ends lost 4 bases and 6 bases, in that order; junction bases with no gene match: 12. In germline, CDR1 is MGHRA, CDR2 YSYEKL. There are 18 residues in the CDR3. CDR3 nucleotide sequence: TGCGCCAGCAGCCGCACCGGGACTAGCGGGGTTAGGGGCAATGAGCAGTTCTTC. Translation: CASSRTGTSGVRGNEQFF.

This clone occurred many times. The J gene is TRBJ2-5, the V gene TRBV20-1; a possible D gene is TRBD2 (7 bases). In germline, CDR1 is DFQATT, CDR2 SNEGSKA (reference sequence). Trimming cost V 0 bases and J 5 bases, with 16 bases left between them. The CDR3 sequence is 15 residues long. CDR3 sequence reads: CSARDREGQGETQYF. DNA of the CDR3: TGCAGTGCTAGAGATAGGGAGGGCCAGGGGGAGACCCAGTACTTC.

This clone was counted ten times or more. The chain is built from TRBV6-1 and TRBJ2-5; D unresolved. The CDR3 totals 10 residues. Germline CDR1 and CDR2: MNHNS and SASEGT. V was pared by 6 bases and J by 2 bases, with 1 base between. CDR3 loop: CASRQETQYF. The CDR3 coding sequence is TGTGCCAGCAGACAAGAGACCCAGTACTTC.

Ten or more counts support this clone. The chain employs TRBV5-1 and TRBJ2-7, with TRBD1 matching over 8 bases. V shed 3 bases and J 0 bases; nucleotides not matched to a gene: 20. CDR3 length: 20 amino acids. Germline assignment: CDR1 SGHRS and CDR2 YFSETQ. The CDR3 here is CASSYNPGTGVRVSSYEQYF. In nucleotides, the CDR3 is TGCGCCAGCAGCTACAATCCCGGGACAGGAGTAAGGGTTAGCTCCTACGAGCAGTACTTC.

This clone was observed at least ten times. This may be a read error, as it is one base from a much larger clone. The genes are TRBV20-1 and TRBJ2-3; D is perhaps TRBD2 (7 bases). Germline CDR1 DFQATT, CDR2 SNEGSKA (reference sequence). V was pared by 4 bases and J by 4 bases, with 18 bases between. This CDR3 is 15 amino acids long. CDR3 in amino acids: CSAKGGAGDADTQYF. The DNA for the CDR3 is TGCAGTGCTAAGGGGGGGGCGGGGGACGCAGATACGCAGTATTTT.

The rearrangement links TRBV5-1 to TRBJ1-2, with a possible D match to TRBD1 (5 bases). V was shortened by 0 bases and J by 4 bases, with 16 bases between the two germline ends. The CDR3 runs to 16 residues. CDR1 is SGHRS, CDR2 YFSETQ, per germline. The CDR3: CASSLDAGRPFYGYTF. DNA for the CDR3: TGCGCCAGCAGCTTGGACGCGGGACGCCCCTTCTATGGCTACACCTTC.

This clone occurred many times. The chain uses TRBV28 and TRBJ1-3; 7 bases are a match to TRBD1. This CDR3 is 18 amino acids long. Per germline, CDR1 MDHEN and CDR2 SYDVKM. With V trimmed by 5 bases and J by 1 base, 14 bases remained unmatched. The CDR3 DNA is TGTGCCAGCAGTGCGACAGGGTCTACTCGTTTGTCTGGAAACACCATATATTTT. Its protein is CASSATGSTRLSGNTIYF.

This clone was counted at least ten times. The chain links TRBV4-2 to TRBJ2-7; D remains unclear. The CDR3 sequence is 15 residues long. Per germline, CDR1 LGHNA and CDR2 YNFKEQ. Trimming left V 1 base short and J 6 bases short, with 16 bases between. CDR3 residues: CASSQGWFTPSEQYF. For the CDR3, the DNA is TGTGCCAGCAGCCAAGGGTGGTTCACCCCGAGCGAGCAGTACTTC.

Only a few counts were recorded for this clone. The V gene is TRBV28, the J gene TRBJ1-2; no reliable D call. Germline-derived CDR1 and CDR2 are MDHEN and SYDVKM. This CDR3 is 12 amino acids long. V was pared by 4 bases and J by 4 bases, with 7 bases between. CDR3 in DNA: TGTGCCAGCAGTTCCAGGCTCTATGGCTACACCTTC. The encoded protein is CASSSRLYGYTF.

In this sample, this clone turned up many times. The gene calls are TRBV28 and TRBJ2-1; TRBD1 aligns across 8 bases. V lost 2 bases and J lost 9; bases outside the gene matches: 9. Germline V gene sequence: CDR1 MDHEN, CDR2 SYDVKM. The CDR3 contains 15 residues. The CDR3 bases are TGTGCCAGCAGTTTAGGAGGACAGGGTGGGGGTGAGCAGTTCTTC. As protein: CASSLGGQGGGEQFF.

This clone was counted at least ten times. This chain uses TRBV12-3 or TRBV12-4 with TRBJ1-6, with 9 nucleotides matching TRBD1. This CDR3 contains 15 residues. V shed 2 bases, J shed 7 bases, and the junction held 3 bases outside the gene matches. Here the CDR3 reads CASSLPGQGNSPLHF. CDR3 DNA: TGTGCCAGCAGTTTACCGGGACAGGGAAATTCACCCCTCCACTTT.

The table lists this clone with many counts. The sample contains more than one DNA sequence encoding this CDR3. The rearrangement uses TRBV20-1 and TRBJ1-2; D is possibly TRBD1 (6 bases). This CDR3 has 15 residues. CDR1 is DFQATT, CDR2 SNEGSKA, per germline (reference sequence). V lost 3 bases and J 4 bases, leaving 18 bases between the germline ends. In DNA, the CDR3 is TGCAGTGCTAGGGACAGTGGACGAGGTGGCTATGGCTACACCTTC. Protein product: CSARDSGRGGYGYTF.

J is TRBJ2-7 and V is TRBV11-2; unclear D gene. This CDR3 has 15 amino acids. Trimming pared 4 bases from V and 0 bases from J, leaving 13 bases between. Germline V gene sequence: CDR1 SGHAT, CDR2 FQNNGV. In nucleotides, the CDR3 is TGTGCCAGCAGCTACTCGGATGGGGTCTCCTACGAGCAGTACTTC. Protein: CASSYSDGVSYEQYF.

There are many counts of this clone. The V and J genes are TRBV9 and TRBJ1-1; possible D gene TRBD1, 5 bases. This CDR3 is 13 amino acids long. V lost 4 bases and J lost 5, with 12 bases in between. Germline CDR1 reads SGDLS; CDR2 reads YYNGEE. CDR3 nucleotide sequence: TGTGCCAGCAGCCTACAGGAAGGTACTGAAGCTTTCTTT. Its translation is CASSLQEGTEAFF.

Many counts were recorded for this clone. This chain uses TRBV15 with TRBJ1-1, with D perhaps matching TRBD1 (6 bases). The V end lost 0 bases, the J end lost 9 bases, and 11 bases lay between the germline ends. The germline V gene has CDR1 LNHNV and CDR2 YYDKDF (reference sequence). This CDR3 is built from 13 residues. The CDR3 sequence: CATSREGGGQAFF. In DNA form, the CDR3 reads TGTGCCACCAGCAGAGAGGGTGGGGGGCAAGCTTTCTTT.

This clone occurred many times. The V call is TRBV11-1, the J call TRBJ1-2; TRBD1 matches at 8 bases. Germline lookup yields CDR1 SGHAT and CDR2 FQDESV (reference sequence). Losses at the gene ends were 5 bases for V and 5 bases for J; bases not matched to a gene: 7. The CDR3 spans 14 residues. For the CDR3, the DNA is TGTGCCAGCAGCAGCCTCGGACAGGGATATGGCTACACCTTC. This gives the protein CASSSLGQGYGYTF.

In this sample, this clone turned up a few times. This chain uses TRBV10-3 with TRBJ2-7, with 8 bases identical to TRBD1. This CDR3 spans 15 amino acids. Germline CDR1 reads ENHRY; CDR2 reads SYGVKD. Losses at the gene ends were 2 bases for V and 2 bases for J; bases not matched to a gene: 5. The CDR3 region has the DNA TGTGCCATCAGTGAGAAGGGACAGGTACCCTACGAGCAGTACTTC. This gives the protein CAISEKGQVPYEQYF.

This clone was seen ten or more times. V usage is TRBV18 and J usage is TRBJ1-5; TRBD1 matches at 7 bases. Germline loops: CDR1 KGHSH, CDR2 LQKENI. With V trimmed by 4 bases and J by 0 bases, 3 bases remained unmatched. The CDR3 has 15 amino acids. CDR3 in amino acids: CASSLGTVSNQPQHF. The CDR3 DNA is TGTGCCAGCTCACTCGGGACAGTTAGCAATCAGCCCCAGCATTTT.

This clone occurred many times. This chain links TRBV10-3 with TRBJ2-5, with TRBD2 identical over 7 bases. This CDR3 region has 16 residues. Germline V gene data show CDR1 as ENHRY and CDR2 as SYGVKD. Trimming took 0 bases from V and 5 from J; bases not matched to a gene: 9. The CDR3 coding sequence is TGTGCCATCAGTGAGTCGATATTCCCCGGGAGGGAGACCCAGTACTTC. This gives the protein CAISESIFPGRETQYF.

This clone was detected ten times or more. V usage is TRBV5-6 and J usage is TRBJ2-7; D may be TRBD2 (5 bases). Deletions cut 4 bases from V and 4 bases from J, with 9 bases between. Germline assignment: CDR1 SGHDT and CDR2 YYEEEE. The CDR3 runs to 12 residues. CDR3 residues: CASSRERYEQYF. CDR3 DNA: TGTGCCAGCAGCCGTGAGCGGTACGAGCAGTACTTC.

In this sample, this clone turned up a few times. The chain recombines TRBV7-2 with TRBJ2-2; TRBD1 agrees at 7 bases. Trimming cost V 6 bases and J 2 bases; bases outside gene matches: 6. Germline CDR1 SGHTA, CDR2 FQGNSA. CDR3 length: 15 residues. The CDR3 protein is CASRFDRANTGELFF. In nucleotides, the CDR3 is TGTGCCAGCAGGTTTGACAGGGCCAACACCGGGGAGCTGTTTTTT. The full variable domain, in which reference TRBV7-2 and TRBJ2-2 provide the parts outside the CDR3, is GAGVSQSPSNKVTEKGKDVELRCDPISGHTALYWYRQSLGQGLEFLIYFQGNSAPDKSGLPSDRFSAERTGGSVSTLTIQRTQQEDSAVYLCASRFDRANTGELFFGEGSRLTVL.

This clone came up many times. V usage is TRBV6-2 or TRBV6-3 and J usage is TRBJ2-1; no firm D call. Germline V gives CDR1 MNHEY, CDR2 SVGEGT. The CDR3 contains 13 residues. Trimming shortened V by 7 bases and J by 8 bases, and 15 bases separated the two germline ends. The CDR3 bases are TGTGCCAGCATCCCCGGATCGGGCTATGAGCAGTTCTTC. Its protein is CASIPGSGYEQFF.

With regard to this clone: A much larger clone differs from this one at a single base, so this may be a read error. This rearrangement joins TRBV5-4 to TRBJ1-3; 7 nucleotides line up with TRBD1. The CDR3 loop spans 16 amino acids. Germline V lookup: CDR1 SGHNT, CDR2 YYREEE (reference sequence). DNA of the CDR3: TGTGCCAGCAGCTCTTTGGGACAGTACTCTGGAAACGCCATATATTTT. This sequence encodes CASSSLGQYSGNAIYF. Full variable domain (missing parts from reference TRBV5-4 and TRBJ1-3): ETGVTQSPTHLIKTRGQQVTLRCSSQSGHNTVSWYQQALGQGPQFIFQYYREEENGRGNFPPRFSGLQFPNYSSELNVNALELDDSALYLCASSSLGQYSGNAIYFGEGSWLTVV.

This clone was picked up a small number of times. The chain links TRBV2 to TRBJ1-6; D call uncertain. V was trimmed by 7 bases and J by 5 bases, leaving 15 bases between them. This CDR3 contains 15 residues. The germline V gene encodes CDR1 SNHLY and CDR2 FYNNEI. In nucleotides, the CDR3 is TGTGCCAGCATGGAGTTCGAGCCAGATAATTCACCCCTCCACTTT. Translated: CASMEFEPDNSPLHF.

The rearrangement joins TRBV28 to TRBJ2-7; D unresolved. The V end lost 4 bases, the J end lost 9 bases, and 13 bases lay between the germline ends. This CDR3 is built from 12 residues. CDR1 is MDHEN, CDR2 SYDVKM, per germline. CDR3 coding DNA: TGTGCCAGCAGTTCAAGATCTTTTAGGCAGTACTTC. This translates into CASSSRSFRQYF.

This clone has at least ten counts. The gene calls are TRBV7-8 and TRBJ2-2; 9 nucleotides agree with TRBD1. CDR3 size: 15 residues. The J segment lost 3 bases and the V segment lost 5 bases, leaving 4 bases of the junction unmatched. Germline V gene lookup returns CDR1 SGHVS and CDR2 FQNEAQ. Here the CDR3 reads CASSRWTGDTGELFF. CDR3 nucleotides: TGTGCCAGCAGCAGATGGACAGGGGACACCGGGGAGCTGTTTTTT.

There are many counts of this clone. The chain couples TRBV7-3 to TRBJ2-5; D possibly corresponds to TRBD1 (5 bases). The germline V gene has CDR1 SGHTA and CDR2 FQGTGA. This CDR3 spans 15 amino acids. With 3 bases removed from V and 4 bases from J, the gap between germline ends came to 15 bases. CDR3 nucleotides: TGTGCCAGCAGCTTGCAACCCGGACAAAGAGAGACCCAGTACTTC. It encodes CASSLQPGQRETQYF.

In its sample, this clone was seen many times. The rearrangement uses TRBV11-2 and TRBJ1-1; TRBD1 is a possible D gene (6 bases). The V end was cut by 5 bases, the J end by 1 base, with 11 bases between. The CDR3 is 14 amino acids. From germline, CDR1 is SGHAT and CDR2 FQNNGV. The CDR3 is CASSPGHTNTEAFF. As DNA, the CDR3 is TGTGCCAGCAGCCCGGGACACACGAACACTGAAGCTTTCTTT. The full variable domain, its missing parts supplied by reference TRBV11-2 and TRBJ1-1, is EAGVAQSPRYKIIEKRQSVAFWCNPISGHATLYWYQQILGQGPKLLIQFQNNGVVDDSQLPKDRFSAERLKGVDSTLKIQPAKLEDSAVYLCASSPGHTNTEAFFGQGTRLTVV.